This T cell receptor beta chain emerged from a study of technical replicates of blood from several donors. V dropped 8 bases and J dropped 4; count of bases not matched to a gene: 4. This CDR3 is built from 13 residues. CDR1 is WSHSY and CDR2 is SAAADI in the germline V gene. Sequenced by immunoSEQ multiplex PCR; TCRdb stores in-frame clones only, minus some. Among about 72,000 clones listed, 95% were seen once. The sequenced sample consisted of T cells isolated from PBMCs. V usage is TRBV10-2 and J usage is TRBJ1-5; 8 nucleotides align to TRBD1. This TCR was sampled from a human donor in good health. The CDR3 sequence is CASEQGGNQPQHF. The DNA of the CDR3 is TGCGCCAGCGAACAGGGGGGGAATCAGCCCCAGCATTTT.